Listed here are 23 T cell receptor beta chains from one sample, sequenced in a study of CD8+ T cells in alopecia areata. Treatment denoted: oral pan-JAK inhibitor, 5-10 mg twice daily. Once RNA had been extracted, it was reverse transcribed into cDNA to act as the sequencing template. Using immunoSEQ multiplex PCR, the repertoire was profiled, and TCRdb retains in-frame clones only, with some absent. The sample holds under 200,000 clones; roughly 65% are singletons and the top ten take more than 0.7%. Sequenced material: CD4+ T cells sorted from blood, taken at week 4, from a patient treated with tofacitinib. These receptors were collected from a human donor with alopecia areata.

The chain recombines TRBV29-1 with TRBJ2-3; maybe TRBD1 (5 bases). Germline V gives CDR1 SQVTM, CDR2 ANQGSEA. The CDR3 is made up of 16 amino acids. Between the trimmed V and J ends, which lost 2 bases and 3 bases, there was a span of 18 bases. The CDR3 here is CSVEPRWTTRTDTQYF. The CDR3 DNA sequence: TGCAGCGTTGAACCCCGTTGGACAACAAGGACAGATACGCAGTATTTT.

This clone came up a few times. The chain links TRBV5-1 to TRBJ2-1, with D unclear. With 0 bases removed from V and 9 bases from J, the gap between germline ends came to 10 bases. CDR3 length: 13 amino acids. CDR1 is SGHRS, CDR2 YFSETQ, per germline. CDR3 residues: CASSLDLGFEQFF. CDR3 sequence (DNA): TGCGCCAGCAGCTTGGATTTAGGGTTTGAGCAGTTCTTC.

Details on this clone: This specimen includes other DNA sequences encoding the same CDR3. The genes are TRBV30 and TRBJ1-2; D is undetermined. The CDR3 runs 10 residues. Trimming stripped 3 bases from V and 8 bases from J, with 7 bases between. Per the germline V gene, CDR1 is GTSNPN and CDR2 is SVGIG (reference sequence). The CDR3 region is CAWSGGGYTF. The CDR3 DNA follows: TGTGCCTGGAGCGGAGGGGGCTACACCTTC. Looking up the rest from reference TRBV30 and TRBJ1-2 gives the full variable domain: SQTIHQWPATLVQPVGSPLSLECTVEGTSNPNLYWYRQAAGRGLQLLFYSVGIGQISSEVPQNLSASRPQDRQFILSSKKLLLSDSGFYLCAWSGGGYTFGSGTRLTVV.

The rearrangement uses TRBV9 and TRBJ2-5; 7 bases map to TRBD2. Germline CDR1 and CDR2: SGDLS and YYNGEE. The CDR3 runs 16 residues. Trimming took 2 bases from V and 5 from J; bases not matched to a gene: 12. The CDR3 nucleotides are TGTGCCAGCAGCGTGTCCGAGTTGCGGGGGTTGGAGACCCAGTACTTC. Amino acid sequence: CASSVSELRGLETQYF.

The CDR3 region is CAWSATGFLGYTF. CDR3 DNA sequence: TGTGCCTGGAGTGCTACAGGGTTTTTGGGCTACACCTTC. V is TRBV30 and J is TRBJ1-2; D is perhaps TRBD1 (6 bases). The CDR3 has 13 amino acids. V lost 1 base and J 8 bases, leaving 14 bases between the germline ends. Germline V gene data show CDR1 as GTSNPN and CDR2 as SVGIG (reference sequence).

Turning to this clone: Other DNA sequences in this sample translate to the same CDR3. This chain connects TRBV4-1 to TRBJ1-6; the D is unclear. Trimming removed 1 base from V and 8 bases from J, with 6 bases in between. Germline CDR1 MGHRA, CDR2 YSYEKL. CDR3 size: 13 residues. In DNA, the CDR3 is TGCGCCAGCAGCCAAGGGGCATATTCACCCCTCCACTTT. Translation gives CASSQGAYSPLHF.

The rearrangement links TRBV5-1 to TRBJ2-7, with D possibly TRBD1 on 5 matching bases. The V gene lost 0 bases and the J gene lost 0 bases, with 7 bases spanning the gap. The germline gives CDR1 SGHRS, CDR2 YFSETQ. The CDR3 runs to 14 residues. CDR3 nucleotide sequence: TGCGCCAGCAGCTTGGCAGACAGCTCCTACGAGCAGTACTTC. This encodes CASSLADSSYEQYF.

Only a few counts were recorded for this clone. V usage is TRBV9 and J usage is TRBJ2-5, with D tentatively TRBD1 (5 bases). The CDR3 is made up of 14 amino acids. CDR1 is SGDLS, CDR2 YYNGEE, per germline. With 2 bases removed from V and 1 base from J, the gap between germline ends came to 9 bases. The CDR3 coding sequence is TGTGCCAGCAGCGTGACAGATATCCAAGAGACCCAGTACTTC. Translation gives CASSVTDIQETQYF.

Of note for this clone: Other DNA variants within this sample encode the same CDR3. The chain is built from TRBV29-1 and TRBJ2-5; 7 bases align to TRBD1. With V trimmed by 4 bases and J by 5 bases, 4 bases remained unmatched. The CDR3 spans 12 residues. The germline V gene encodes CDR1 SQVTM and CDR2 ANQGSEA. The CDR3 spells CSVGQGQETQYF. CDR3 coding DNA: TGCAGCGTTGGACAGGGACAGGAGACCCAGTACTTC.

The V and J genes are TRBV30 and TRBJ1-2; possibly TRBD1 for D (5 bases). The CDR3 spans 12 residues. The germline gives CDR1 GTSNPN, CDR2 SVGIG (reference sequence). V was cut by 7 bases and J by 2 bases, with 11 bases left in between. The CDR3 spells CALTARNYGYTF. CDR3 in DNA: TGTGCCTTGACAGCCCGAAACTATGGCTACACCTTC.

V gene TRBV29-1 combines with J gene TRBJ1-2, with D uncertain. Trimming cost V 4 bases and J 6 bases, with 12 bases left between them. CDR3 length equals 12 residues. Germline V gene lookup returns CDR1 SQVTM and CDR2 ANQGSEA. DNA of the CDR3: TGCAGCGTTGCGGCCCCGGTGCATGGCTACACCTTC. Translated, it gives CSVAAPVHGYTF.

This clone was detected only a few times. The chain links TRBV7-9 to TRBJ2-7; weak D call: TRBD1 (5 bases). The CDR3 totals 13 residues. Trimming left V 1 base short and J 3 bases short, with 7 bases between. Germline values: CDR1 SEHNR, CDR2 FQNEAQ (reference sequence). This chain's CDR3 is CASSLGRDYEQYF. In DNA form, the CDR3 reads TGTGCCAGCAGCTTAGGCAGGGACTACGAGCAGTACTTC.

The rearrangement uses TRBV2 and TRBJ2-3; D is possibly TRBD1 (6 bases). Trimming pared 8 bases from V and 0 bases from J, leaving 9 bases between. Germline CDR1 is SNHLY and CDR2 is FYNNEI. The CDR3 runs 13 residues. CDR3 region: CASGTRSTDTQYF. DNA of the CDR3: TGTGCCAGCGGGACAAGGAGCACAGATACGCAGTATTTT.

This clone was recorded a few times. The V and J genes are TRBV10-3 and TRBJ2-5, with D possibly being TRBD2 (5 bases). Trimming took 8 bases from V and 5 from J, leaving 9 bases between them. The germline V gene has CDR1 ENHRY and CDR2 SYGVKD. The CDR3 has 11 residues. Written as DNA, the CDR3 is TGTGCCATCGGTCCGGGGGAGACCCAGTACTTC. It codes for CAIGPGETQYF.

The rearrangement uses TRBV7-2 and TRBJ2-6; possible D gene TRBD1, 6 bases. The V gene lost 6 bases and the J gene lost 0 bases, with 18 bases spanning the gap. This CDR3 is 18 amino acids long. CDR1 and CDR2 (germline): SGHTA, FQGNSA. As DNA, the CDR3 is TGTGCCAGCAGTCCCGACAGGCTTGGTCTCTCTGGGGCCAACGTCCTGACTTTC. It is translated as CASSPDRLGLSGANVLTF.

This chain joins TRBV25-1 and TRBJ2-5; TRBD1 is a possible D gene (6 bases). The CDR3 has 16 residues. V was pared by 4 bases and J by 4 bases, with 19 bases between. CDR1 is MGHDK, CDR2 SYGVNS, per germline. The CDR3 DNA reads TGTGCCAGCAGTGGCATCCATCCGGGACAACTAGAGACCCAGTACTTC. Amino acid sequence: CASSGIHPGQLETQYF.

The V call is TRBV20-1, the J call TRBJ1-1, with a possible D match to TRBD1 (5 bases). Between the trimmed V and J ends, which lost 4 bases and 5 bases, there was a span of 8 bases. This CDR3 is built from 11 residues. CDR1 and CDR2 (germline): DFQATT, SNEGSKA (reference sequence). CDR3 loop: CSAKGFTEAFF. The CDR3 coding sequence is TGCAGTGCTAAGGGGTTTACTGAAGCTTTCTTT.

The chain links TRBV6-5 to TRBJ2-3, with TRBD1 as a possible D gene (6 bases). Germline CDR1 is MNHEY and CDR2 is SVGAGI. V was clipped by 5 bases and J by 3 bases, with 15 bases between them. The CDR3 is 15 amino acids. The CDR3 bases are TGTGCCAGCAGTACAGGACCCAGGGGAACAGATACGCAGTATTTT. This encodes CASSTGPRGTDTQYF.

This clone is classed as medium-sized. The V call is TRBV7-2, the J call TRBJ2-3; 8 positions match TRBD1. This CDR3 region has 15 residues. With V trimmed by 3 bases and J by 5 bases, 7 bases remained unmatched. The V gene's germline CDR1 is SGHTA and CDR2 FQGNSA. The CDR3 protein is CASSLVDRAQDTQYF. The CDR3 DNA is TGTGCCAGCAGCTTGGTGGACAGGGCTCAAGATACGCAGTATTTT.

The genes are TRBV7-8 and TRBJ2-7; 7 bases map to TRBD1. After removal of 1 base from V and 2 bases from J, the junction contained 2 bases not matched to a gene. The CDR3 extends over 14 amino acids. CDR1 and CDR2 (germline): SGHVS, FQNEAQ. The CDR3 bases are TGTGCCAGCAGCTTAGTCGGGACAGCCTACGAGCAGTACTTC. Encoded protein: CASSLVGTAYEQYF.

The rearrangement links TRBV29-1 to TRBJ2-7; D is perhaps TRBD1 or TRBD2 (6 bases each). This CDR3 has 13 residues. The germline V gene has CDR1 SQVTM and CDR2 ANQGSEA. V lost 7 bases and J 4 bases, leaving 17 bases between the germline ends. This CDR3 reads CSARRGSSYEQYF. The CDR3 DNA reads as TGCAGCGCCCGGAGGGGGTCCAGTTACGAGCAGTACTTC.

This chain joins TRBV11-2 and TRBJ2-5, with TRBD2 matching over 8 bases. The V and J ends lost 0 bases and 1 base, in that order; junction bases with no gene match: 7. The CDR3 covers 17 residues. Germline V gives CDR1 SGHAT, CDR2 FQNNGV. CDR3 in DNA: TGTGCCAGCAGCTTAGATCTGGGACTAGAGGGCCAAGAGACCCAGTACTTC. Translated, it gives CASSLDLGLEGQETQYF. Full variable domain (missing parts from reference TRBV11-2 and TRBJ2-5): EAGVAQSPRYKIIEKRQSVAFWCNPISGHATLYWYQQILGQGPKLLIQFQNNGVVDDSQLPKDRFSAERLKGVDSTLKIQPAKLEDSAVYLCASSLDLGLEGQETQYFGPGTRLLVL.

This clone was found a few times. V usage is TRBV19 and J usage is TRBJ2-3; D may be TRBD1 or TRBD2 (5 bases each). V was shortened by 6 bases and J by 2 bases, with 6 bases between the two germline ends. CDR1 LNHDA and CDR2 SQIVND come from the germline V gene (reference sequence). This CDR3 has 12 amino acids. CDR3 bases: TGTGCCAGTAGGGGGACCACAGATACGCAGTATTTT. Translated: CASRGTTDTQYF.